The text below deals with one T cell receptor beta chain. Its antigen is currently unknown. The protocol was immunoSEQ multiplex PCR, while the TCRdb copy is restricted to in-frame clones and leaves out a portion. Among about 480,000 clones listed, about 80% were seen once. The ends lost 3 bases at V and 0 bases at J; junction bases unmatched: 7. The CDR3 spans 19 residues. The V gene's germline CDR1 is MNHNS and CDR2 SASEGT. This entry comes from a study of shared clonotypes between healthy human individuals. Points from the study as a whole: Collection of samples was limited to blood; tissue repertoires likely differ.

The study drew its donors from healthy HIV-negative adults without recent acute infections or vaccinations. All of the donors resided in Nashville, Tennessee, and each was a Caucasian adult. This TCR was recovered from a woman in her thirties or forties in good health. Some clones in this sample may be carry-over from other donors' samples. The sequenced sample was PBMCs. The V and J genes are TRBV6-1 and TRBJ2-1; 14 bases fit TRBD2. The CDR3 DNA sequence: TGTGCCAGCAGTGACCCAGGACTAGCGGGAGGTAGCTCCTACAATGAGCAGTTCTTC. Residues: CASSDPGLAGGSSYNEQFF.